The text below deals with one TCR beta chain. This sample stems from a study of blood T cell repertoires in COVID-19. About the study: Samples came from the United States, Italy and Spain, spanning acute and convalescent COVID-19. Sources were T cells, B-cell-depleted T cells, or PBMCs; the material itself was cDNA or gDNA.

Germline V gives CDR1 MNHEY, CDR2 SMNVEV (reference sequence). This CDR3 comprises 15 residues. Trimming cost V 4 bases and J 5 bases, with 17 bases left between them. Authors' analysis steps: Estimation of nucleated cell counts relied on the amplification of reference gene primers. Data came from immunoSEQ multiplex PCR; TCRdb stores just in-frame clones and leaves some out. V and J calls plus clone size are reproduced from that table; the DNA served to infer D and trimming. The sample yields around 73,000 clones, 82% seen once. The sequence was obtained from a woman aged 55-75 years with acute or convalescent COVID-19. V is TRBV27 and J is TRBJ2-5; TRBD1 might be the D (5 bases). The specimen was peripheral blood. In DNA, the CDR3 is TGTGCCAGCAGTTCCACAGGAACGTGGGGTGAGACCCAGTACTTC. The encoded protein is CASSSTGTWGETQYF.